This is a list of T cell receptor beta chains from one sample in a study of cytotoxic CD8 clonotypes in ibrutinib-treated CLL. Generated by immunoSEQ multiplex PCR, the TCRdb table keeps only in-frame clones and is missing some. The table records more than 55,000 clones, about 65% of them present only once. The sample was PBMCs, taken after 12 months of ibrutinib treatment. These receptors originate from a human donor with chronic lymphocytic leukemia. The CDR3 runs from the conserved cysteine through the conserved F or W. D genes are given only for firm matches. Clone size is given for some rows only: seen once, a few or many times, or a class if the clone is expanded.

size,D,V,J,DNA,CDR3
few,NA,TRBV18,TRBJ2-5,TGTGCCAGCTCACCAGACGGGCGACGGGAGACCCAGTACTTC,CASSPDGRRETQYF
NA,TRBD2,TRBV6-6,TRBJ2-7,TGTGCCAGCAGGCTAAGCGGGAGGGCCTCTTACGAGCAGTACTTC,CASRLSGRASYEQYF
NA,NA,TRBV29-1,TRBJ2-1,TGCAGCGTTGGAGGTGGGTCAGCCTCCGTTGTAGATGAGCAGTTCTTC,CSVGGGSASVVDEQFF
once,NA,TRBV6-4,TRBJ1-2,TGTGCCAGCAGTGTGTCAGGGTCCTATGGCTACACCTTC,CASSVSGSYGYTF
NA,TRBD2,TRBV5-1,TRBJ2-5,TGCGCCAGCAGCTTGGCTAGCGGGAGTGCGGAGACCCAGTACTTC,CASSLASGSAETQYF
NA,TRBD2,TRBV28,TRBJ2-2,TGTGCCAGCGACGGCGGGAGGGCCGGGGAGCTGTTTTTT,CASDGGRAGELFF
NA,TRBD2,TRBV7-2,TRBJ2-7,TGTGCCAGCAGCTTAGAGGCGTACAGGCGGGGGGAGTTCTACGAGCAGTACTTC,CASSLEAYRRGEFYEQYF
NA,NA,TRBV5-1,TRBJ2-7,TGCGCCAGCAGCCGGGCCGCGGTATCGAGCTACGAGCAGTACTTC,CASSRAAVSSYEQYF
few,TRBD1,TRBV28,TRBJ2-7,TGTGCCAGCAGTGGACAGGATCACTCCTACGAGCAGTACTTC,CASSGQDHSYEQYF
NA,TRBD2,TRBV6-6,TRBJ2-1,TGTGCCAGCAGTTACTCGCTAGCGGGTGAGCAGTTCTTC,CASSYSLAGEQFF
once,TRBD2,TRBV2,TRBJ2-2,TGTGCCAGCAGCTTACTAGCGGGAGCGAACACCGGGGAGCTGTTTTTT,CASSLLAGANTGELFF
NA,NA,TRBV5-4,TRBJ2-5,TGTGCCAGCAGCTCGAGGGCAGGGGACCAAGAGACCCAGTACTTC,CASSSRAGDQETQYF
few,NA,TRBV6-6,TRBJ2-2,TGTGCCAGCAGTTACCCAAGGACGAACACCGGGGAGCTGTTTTTT,CASSYPRTNTGELFF
NA,TRBD1,TRBV5-1,TRBJ1-5,TGCGCCAGCAGCGACGGACAGGCGAATCAGCCCCAGCATTTT,CASSDGQANQPQHF
NA,NA,TRBV9,TRBJ2-1,TGTGCCAGCAGCGTAGTTCCTCGGAACAATGAGCAGTTCTTC,CASSVVPRNNEQFF
NA,NA,TRBV6-6,TRBJ2-7,TGTGCCAGCAGTTACTTGCAGGGCTACGAGCAGTACTTC,CASSYLQGYEQYF
NA,NA,TRBV28,TRBJ2-3,TGTGCCAGCAGTTTATCAGGCCCCACAGATACGCAGTATTTT,CASSLSGPTDTQYF
NA,NA,TRBV6-6,TRBJ2-7,TGTGCCAGCAGTTACACCGACCGGGGGCAGGGTTACGAGCAGTACTTC,CASSYTDRGQGYEQYF
NA,NA,TRBV5-4,TRBJ2-5,TGTGCCAGCAGCTTGGCCGGGGGAGGCCAAGAGACCCAGTACTTC,CASSLAGGGQETQYF
NA,TRBD1,TRBV29-1,TRBJ2-1,TGCAGCGTTCAGCGACAGGGATCCTACAATGAGCAGTTCTTC,CSVQRQGSYNEQFF
NA,TRBD2,TRBV15,TRBJ2-1,TGTGCCACCAGCAAACTAGCGGGGGCATACAATGAGCAGTTCTTC,CATSKLAGAYNEQFF
NA,TRBD2,TRBV9,TRBJ2-3,TGTGCCAGCAGCGTAGTGGATAGCGGGAGTGAGAATACGCAGTATTTT,CASSVVDSGSENTQYF
NA,TRBD1,TRBV9,TRBJ2-1,TGTGCCAGCAGCGCAGGGGGACAGGTTCTTTACAATGAGCAGTTCTTC,CASSAGGQVLYNEQFF
NA,NA,TRBV10-1,TRBJ2-2,TGCGCCAGCAGTGAGTCGTGGAGGGGGGACACCGGGGAGCTGTTTTTT,CASSESWRGDTGELFF
NA,NA,TRBV5-6,TRBJ2-3,TGTGCCAGCAGCCGATTGCTGGGAGCAGATACGCAGTATTTT,CASSRLLGADTQYF
few,NA,TRBV27,TRBJ2-5,TGTGCCAGCAGTTCCTATTCAGGAGTAGCAGAGACCCAGTACTTC,CASSSYSGVAETQYF
NA,NA,TRBV19,TRBJ1-5,TGTGCCAGTAGTATAGTATCCGGGCCCCAGCATTTT,CASSIVSGPQHF
NA,NA,TRBV2,TRBJ1-1,TGTGCCAGCAGTGAAGCGCTTAGGCAGGGAGACGGTGAAGCTTTCTTT,CASSEALRQGDGEAFF
NA,NA,TRBV4-3,TRBJ2-7,TGCGCCAGCAGCCAAGGTCGAGGGAGAGGGCACGAGCAGTACTTC,CASSQGRGRGHEQYF
NA,NA,TRBV5-4,TRBJ1-2,TGTGCCAGCAGCTTCCTGGCCAGGGACTATGGCTACACCTTC,CASSFLARDYGYTF
NA,TRBD1,TRBV7-8,TRBJ1-2,TGTGCCAGCAGCCAATCCACAGGGGGCCAGCGTGGCTACACCTTC,CASSQSTGGQRGYTF
NA,NA,TRBV10-2,TRBJ2-5,TGCGCCAGCAGTGATGGGACAAACCAAGAGACCCAGTACTTC,CASSDGTNQETQYF
NA,TRBD1,TRBV27,TRBJ2-1,TGTGCCAGCAGCCAAGACAGGGGTGCCTACAATGAGCAGTTCTTC,CASSQDRGAYNEQFF
NA,NA,TRBV29-1,TRBJ1-1,TGCAGCGTTGCTAGGTCTGACACTGAAGCTTTCTTT,CSVARSDTEAFF
NA,NA,TRBV5-1,TRBJ1-4,TGCGCCAGCAGGCTGACAGGAACTAATGAAAAACTGTTTTTT,CASRLTGTNEKLFF
NA,NA,TRBV27,TRBJ1-5,TGTGCCAGCAGTCGGGACCACGGGGGGCAGCCCCAGCATTTT,CASSRDHGGQPQHF
NA,NA,TRBV14,TRBJ2-7,TGTGCCAGCAGCCAAGATTTGCCGGGATCTCGCGAGCAGTACTTC,CASSQDLPGSREQYF
NA,NA,TRBV18,TRBJ1-3,TGTGCCAGCTCACCAACCCCCGTGACTCCCGCTGGAAACACCATATATTTT,CASSPTPVTPAGNTIYF
NA,TRBD2,TRBV9,TRBJ2-2,TGTGCCAGCAGCGGGAGTCTGGTTAGCGGGAACGACGGGGAGCTGTTTTTT,CASSGSLVSGNDGELFF
NA,TRBD1,TRBV6-1,TRBJ1-2,TGTGCCATCCAGACAGGGAATAACTATGGCTACACCTTC,CAIQTGNNYGYTF
NA,TRBD1,TRBV7-2,TRBJ1-1,TGTGCCAGCAGCTTAGCACAGGGGGCTCTTAACACTGAAGCTTTCTTT,CASSLAQGALNTEAFF
NA,NA,TRBV29-1,TRBJ2-1,TGCAGCGCCCAGACTAGCTCCTACAATGAGCAGTTCTTC,CSAQTSSYNEQFF
NA,TRBD1,TRBV5-1,TRBJ1-5,TGCGCCAGCAGCCAGGGGGGGAATCAGCCCCAGCATTTT,CASSQGGNQPQHF
NA,TRBD2,TRBV28,TRBJ2-7,TGTGCCAGCAGTTCTTTAGCGGGAGGCTTCTACGAGCAGTACTTC,CASSSLAGGFYEQYF
NA,NA,TRBV6-4,TRBJ2-5,TGTGCCAGCAGTGAGCAGGGCGGGGAGACCCAGTACTTC,CASSEQGGETQYF
NA,TRBD2,TRBV7-6,TRBJ2-3,TGTGCCAGCCGTACGGGGGGGGGCACAGATACGCAGTATTTT,CASRTGGGTDTQYF
NA,NA,TRBV15,TRBJ1-2,TGTGCCACCAGCAGAGATGACTCAAATAACTATGGCTACACCTTC,CATSRDDSNNYGYTF
NA,TRBD2,TRBV9,TRBJ2-1,TGTGCCAGCAGCGTAGAACTCGGCGGGAGGGCCCGAAATGAGCAGTTCTTC,CASSVELGGRARNEQFF
NA,TRBD2,TRBV5-6,TRBJ2-5,TGTGCCAGCAGCCGCCGCCCGGGAGGGTTACGGGAGACCCAGTACTTC,CASSRRPGGLRETQYF
NA,NA,TRBV6-5,TRBJ2-2,TGTGCCAGCAGTTTTAAGATAGACGCCGGGGAGCTGTTTTTT,CASSFKIDAGELFF
NA,TRBD2,TRBV4-3,TRBJ2-1,TGCGCCAGCAGCCAAGCTCGCGGGAGTTACAATGAGCAGTTCTTC,CASSQARGSYNEQFF
NA,NA,TRBV19,TRBJ1-5,TGTGCCAGTAGTATAGATGTGGGTCAGCCCCAGCATTTT,CASSIDVGQPQHF